The clone carrying this T cell receptor beta chain was counted many times. TCRdb called the RT-PCR reads again in MiXCR, with one record for every CDR3 protein. This sample carries fewer than 800,000 distinct CDR3 sequences, 14% of them seen once, and the ten largest clones take 3.6%. This CDR3 is built from 12 residues. Germline CDR1 DFQATT, CDR2 SNEGSKA (reference sequence). Trimming pared 6 bases from V and 3 bases from J, leaving 12 bases between. Source material: memory CD4+ T cells from blood. This TCR derives from a female donor in good health, serving as a healthy control. The chain recombines TRBV20-1 with TRBJ2-7; tentative D call: TRBD2 (5 bases). The CDR3 sequence: CSAKDFFYEQYF. CDR3 nucleotide sequence: TGCAGTGCGAAGGACTTTTTCTACGAGCAGTACTTC.